These 5 T cell receptor beta chains were sequenced from one sample in a study of shared clonotypes between healthy human individuals. Sequencing used immunoSEQ multiplex PCR; TCRdb keeps in-frame clones, though not all of them. The top ten hold about 1.4% of the sample, which has 950,000 to 1,300,000 clones, 65% to 80% seen once. Sequencing used memory CD4+ T cells sorted from blood. Subset meaning: CD45RA-negative fraction. The receptor set was obtained from a man in his late teens or twenties in good health.

This clone was detected many times. V and J are TRBV4-1 and TRBJ2-3; D is perhaps TRBD1 (6 bases). There are 15 residues in the CDR3. Trimming took 3 bases from V and 3 from J, leaving 13 bases between them. CDR1 and CDR2 (germline): MGHRA, YSYEKL. This CDR3 reads CASSHGATGTDTQYF. Written as DNA, the CDR3 is TGCGCCAGCAGCCATGGGGCCACAGGGACAGATACGCAGTATTTT.

This chain joins TRBV7-2 and TRBJ2-2; TRBD1 matches at 9 bases. Germline trimming cut 6 bases from V and 5 bases from J; bases unmatched to any gene: 4. The CDR3 runs 14 residues. Germline V gene lookup returns CDR1 SGHTA and CDR2 FQGNSA. The CDR3 bases are TGTGCCAGCAGAAAGGACAGGGGAACCGGGGAGCTGTTTTTT. Its translation: CASRKDRGTGELFF.

The chain has TRBV6-1 and TRBJ1-2; D is unclear. The length of the CDR3 is 13 residues. V lost 3 bases to trimming and J lost 3 bases, with 8 bases between them. The V gene's germline CDR1 is MNHNS and CDR2 SASEGT. The CDR3: CASSEAGYYGYTF. CDR3 in DNA: TGTGCCAGCAGTGAGGCGGGGTACTATGGCTACACCTTC.

The count of this clone is one. The chain is built from TRBV5-1 and TRBJ1-1, with 10 positions matching TRBD1. The CDR3 is made up of 15 amino acids. V shed 4 bases, J shed 1 base, and the junction held 4 bases outside the gene matches. Germline V gene sequence: CDR1 SGHRS, CDR2 YFSETQ. DNA for the CDR3: TGCGCCAGCAGCCAGGGACAGGGGCGGAACACTGAAGCTTTCTTT. Its translation is CASSQGQGRNTEAFF.

The genes are TRBV9 and TRBJ1-3, with D tentatively TRBD1 (6 bases). Per germline, CDR1 SGDLS and CDR2 YYNGEE. V shed 4 bases and J shed 5 bases, with 16 bases lying between them. CDR3 size: 15 residues. The CDR3 DNA reads as TGTGCCAGCAGCATGCCTACAGGGAACAGAAACACCATATATTTT. Residues: CASSMPTGNRNTIYF.